A single sample gave rise to the 22 T cell receptor beta chains below, sequenced in a study of T cells in women clearing cervical HPV infection (dated by TCRdb to the late 2010s). Library preparation used the immunoSEQ multiplex PCR assay. This immuneACCESS table, as held by TCRdb, lists in-frame sequences with V and J called but not all clones. Of the missing ones, under half trace to an unresolved V gene in checked studies; the others have no known cause. This sample's table lists about 35,000 clones. The top ten constitute 1.5% to 2% of the sample. The sample taken for sequencing was blood buffy coat. The receptors derive from a woman between 18 and 70 years old with a cervical HPV16 infection that either progressed to CIN3+ or cleared (not recorded which).

As regards this clone: The read terminates 3 residues ahead of where the CDR3 ends, so the germline J gene completes it. The chain carries TRBV20-1 and TRBJ2-7; a possible D gene is TRBD2 (5 bases). Trimming shortened V by 2 bases and J by 0 bases, and 11 bases separated the two germline ends. The CDR3 covers 14 residues. Germline V lookup: CDR1 DFQATT, CDR2 SNEGSKA (reference sequence). CDR3 region: CSARSLGNSYEQYF. CDR3 bases read: TGCAGTGCTAGATCACTAGGGAACTCCTACGAG.

Comment on this clone: The read stops 3 residues short of the end of the CDR3; the missing end is completed from the germline J gene. V is TRBV5-6 and J is TRBJ2-7, with TRBD2 matching over 7 bases. Trimming cost V 3 bases and J 3 bases; bases outside gene matches: 9. The CDR3 sequence is 15 residues long. Germline CDR1 SGHDT, CDR2 YYEEEE. Here the CDR3 reads CASSSTSANNYEQYF. CDR3 DNA, as far as it was read: TGTGCCAGCAGCTCTACTAGCGCGAATAACTACGAG.

With respect to this clone: Read coverage stops 3 residues before the CDR3 terminus; the germline J gene supplies the remainder. This chain uses TRBV30 with TRBJ1-6; D remains ambiguous. The CDR3 is 14 amino acids. From germline, CDR1 is GTSNPN and CDR2 SVGIG (reference sequence). The CDR3 region is CAWGLSGGDSTLHF. The covered CDR3 bases are TGTGCCTGGGGGTTGAGTGGCGGAGACTCGACC.

In the case of this clone: Read coverage stops 3 residues before the CDR3 terminus; the germline J gene supplies the remainder. V usage is TRBV19 and J usage is TRBJ2-2; TRBD1 agrees at 10 bases. V shed 7 bases, J shed 5 bases, and the junction held 13 bases outside the gene matches. This CDR3 has 17 residues. Germline V gene data show CDR1 as LNHDA and CDR2 as SQIVND (reference sequence). The CDR3 spells CASTGTGAIGRTGELFF. The covered CDR3 bases are TGTGCCAGTACCGGGACAGGGGCGATCGGTAGGACCGGGGAG.

In the case of this clone: Sequencing ends 3 residues short of the CDR3 end; the germline J gene provides the rest. The chain links TRBV5-1 to TRBJ2-5; 12 bases agree with TRBD2. CDR3 length: 15 amino acids. The germline V gene has CDR1 SGHRS and CDR2 YFSETQ. V shed 7 bases, J shed 2 bases, and the junction held 6 bases outside the gene matches. This CDR3 reads CASRLAGASQETQYF. The sequenced CDR3 bases are TGCGCCAGCCGACTAGCGGGGGCCTCACAAGAGACC.

This CDR3 reads CAWSLGTAYNEQFF. The covered CDR3 bases are TGTGCCTGGAGTTTAGGGACTGCATACAATGAG. The chain employs TRBV30 and TRBJ2-1, with a weak D call TRBD2 (6 bases). The CDR3 end is not reached by the read, which stops 3 residues before it; the germline J gene fills it in. The germline CDR1 and CDR2 sequences are GTSNPN and SVGIG (reference sequence). The CDR3 loop spans 14 amino acids. With 2 bases removed from V and 4 bases from J, the gap between germline ends came to 12 bases. Full variable domain (missing parts from reference TRBV30 and TRBJ2-1): SQTIHQWPATLVQPVGSPLSLECTVEGTSNPNLYWYRQAAGRGLQLLFYSVGIGQISSEVPQNLSASRPQDRQFILSSKKLLLSDSGFYLCAWSLGTAYNEQFFGPGTRLTVL.

Of note for this clone: The read is 3 residues too short to cover the CDR3 end, so that end is filled in from the germline J gene. This chain connects TRBV7-9 to TRBJ1-5, with a weak D call TRBD1 (6 bases). Germline CDR1 reads SEHNR; CDR2 reads FQNEAQ (reference sequence). The V end lost 5 bases, the J end lost 0 bases, and 11 bases lay between the germline ends. The CDR3 loop spans 15 amino acids. The CDR3 protein is CASSPTGYSNQPQHF. The sequenced CDR3 bases are TGTGCCAGCAGCCCGACAGGATATAGCAATCAGCCC.

In the case of this clone: From the germline J gene comes the end of the CDR3, since the read stops 3 residues before it. V usage is TRBV6-4 and J usage is TRBJ2-7, with D perhaps matching TRBD2 (5 bases). CDR3 length equals 14 residues. V lost 4 bases and J 6 bases, leaving 16 bases between the germline ends. CDR1 and CDR2 from the germline V gene are MRHNA and SNTAGT. CDR3 in amino acids: CASSAIAGGREQYF. The part of the CDR3 DNA that was read is TGTGCCAGCAGTGCGATCGCGGGCGGTCGCGAG.

For this clone: Coverage ceases 3 residues before the CDR3 finishes, and the germline J gene fills in the end. The chain links TRBV7-2 to TRBJ1-6; maybe TRBD1 (5 bases). The ends were cut back, 3 bases at V and 10 bases at J, with 10 bases in the middle. Looked up from germline, CDR1 is SGHTA and CDR2 is FQGNSA. The CDR3 sequence is 13 residues long. The CDR3 sequence: CASSFRVHSPLHF. Incomplete CDR3 DNA: TGTGCCAGCAGCTTCAGGGTACACTCACCC.

Notes on this clone: The observed sequence ends 3 residues before the CDR3 terminus, with the missing tail filled in from the germline J gene. V usage is TRBV6-1 and J usage is TRBJ2-1; unclear D gene. V was trimmed by 2 bases and J by 6 bases, leaving 8 bases between them. In germline, CDR1 is MNHNS, CDR2 SASEGT. The CDR3 sequence is 13 residues long. CDR3 loop: CASSEPWLNEQFF. CDR3 DNA, as far as it was read: TGTGCCAGCAGTGAACCTTGGCTCAATGAG.

For this clone: The CDR3 is cut off 3 residues early in the read; its end comes from the germline J gene. The rearrangement uses TRBV20-1 and TRBJ2-3; 8 nucleotides match TRBD2. Germline V CDR1 and CDR2: DFQATT, SNEGSKA (reference sequence). The J segment lost 1 base and the V segment lost 3 bases, leaving 6 bases of the junction unmatched. The CDR3 loop spans 15 amino acids. The CDR3 loop reads CSARQREYGTDTQYF. The DNA read from the CDR3 is TGCAGTGCTAGGCAGCGGGAGTACGGCACAGATACG.

This CDR3 reads CASSPMGQTYDYTF. The part of the CDR3 DNA that was read is TGTGCCAGCTCACCGATGGGACAGACCTACGAC. The rearrangement links TRBV18 to TRBJ1-2; 7 bases agree with TRBD1. The read ends 3 residues early relative to the CDR3; the germline J gene fills the gap. CDR1 and CDR2 (germline): KGHSH, LQKENI. The CDR3 contains 14 residues.

To note about this clone: The read halts 3 residues ahead of the CDR3 end, with the missing end drawn from the germline J gene. V and J are TRBV7-8 and TRBJ2-1; D is perhaps TRBD1 (6 bases). V gave up 1 base and J gave up 0 bases, with 10 bases separating them. Germline V gene sequence: CDR1 SGHVS, CDR2 FQNEAQ. The CDR3 is 16 residues long. The chain's CDR3 is CASSLVGGSSYNEQFF. The CDR3 DNA, read in part, is TGTGCCAGCAGCTTAGTAGGGGGAAGCTCCTACAATGAG.

Remarks on this clone: The CDR3 end falls 3 residues outside the read, so it is completed with the germline J gene. This chain connects TRBV6-4 to TRBJ2-1; D is tentatively TRBD1 or TRBD2 (5 bases each). In germline, CDR1 is MRHNA, CDR2 SNTAGT. Trimming pared 3 bases from V and 4 bases from J, leaving 16 bases between. The CDR3 length is 16 residues. The CDR3 here is CASSDSPGSGYNEQFF. The sequenced part of the CDR3 DNA is TGTGCCAGCAGTGATTCCCCAGGGAGTGGGTACAATGAG.

As regards this clone: The CDR3 end is not reached by the read, which stops 3 residues before it; the germline J gene fills it in. The gene calls are TRBV10-2 and TRBJ2-3, with D unclear. CDR1 is WSHSY, CDR2 SAAADI, per germline. The CDR3 extends over 13 amino acids. The CDR3 region is CASSESNAQTQYF. The CDR3 bases that were read are TGCGCCAGCAGTGAGTCGAATGCACAGACG.

A remark on this clone: From the germline J gene comes the end of the CDR3, since the read stops 3 residues before it. V gene TRBV19 combines with J gene TRBJ2-1, with a weak D call TRBD2 (6 bases). Germline V lookup: CDR1 LNHDA, CDR2 SQIVND (reference sequence). Trimming cost V 4 bases and J 8 bases, with 24 bases left between them. The CDR3 is 17 amino acids. Incomplete CDR3 DNA: TGTGCCAGTAGTACTCAACGAACAACGGGACTTCTCCATGAG. As protein: CASSTQRTTGLLHE. The complete CDR3 reads CASSTQRTTGLLHEQFF.

For this clone: The observed sequence ends 3 residues before the CDR3 terminus, with the missing tail filled in from the germline J gene. The chain is built from TRBV23-1 and TRBJ2-3; possibly TRBD1 for D (5 bases). TRBV23-1 is an ORF for which the function is uncertain. This CDR3 is built from 15 residues. CDR3 amino acids: CASSQSVAGRETQYF. Incomplete CDR3 DNA: TGCGCCAGCAGTCAATCGGTGGCAGGGCGAGAGACG.

CDR3 region: CASSKAPGTSHNEQFF. Partial CDR3 DNA: TGTGCCAGTAGTAAGGCCCCCGGGACATCTCACAATGAG. The rearrangement joins TRBV19 to TRBJ2-1; weak D call: TRBD1 (6 bases). The CDR3 goes on 3 residues after the read ends, and that part is filled in from the germline J gene. Trimming shortened V by 4 bases and J by 5 bases, and 18 bases separated the two germline ends. The CDR3 totals 16 residues. From germline, CDR1 is LNHDA and CDR2 SQIVND (reference sequence).

On this clone itself: Read sequence stops 3 residues before the CDR3 end, and the germline J gene provides the missing end. This chain links TRBV7-8 with TRBJ2-5; D perhaps matches TRBD1 (5 bases). This CDR3 has 12 residues. Germline V gene sequence: CDR1 SGHVS, CDR2 FQNEAQ. Trimming pared 6 bases from V and 2 bases from J, leaving 7 bases between. Partial CDR3 DNA: TGTGCCAGCAGTCAGGGTCAAGAGACC. This translates into CASSQGQET. The whole CDR3 sequence reads CASSQGQETQYF.

Worth noting for this clone: The read falls 3 residues short of the CDR3 end, and the missing part is taken from the germline J gene. This CDR3 is also generated by other DNA sequences in the sample. The genes are TRBV20-1 and TRBJ1-4, with a weak D call TRBD1 (5 bases). Trimming left V 1 base short and J 8 bases short, with 5 bases between. The CDR3 loop spans 11 amino acids. Germline V gene data show CDR1 as DFQATT and CDR2 as SNEGSKA (reference sequence). The CDR3 reads CSARGGEKLFF. The DNA read from the CDR3 is TGCAGTGCTAGAGGGGGCGAAAAA.

As for this clone: The read ends 3 residues shy of where the CDR3 ends; the end is completed using the germline J gene. This chain joins TRBV5-5 and TRBJ1-4, with 9 bases matching TRBD1. Germline V lookup: CDR1 SGHKS, CDR2 YYEKEE (reference sequence). This CDR3 contains 15 residues. CDR3 DNA, as far as it was read: TGTGCCAGCAGCTGGCAGGGACAGGGTAATTCACCA. Its translation is CASSWQGQGNSP. The full CDR3 reads CASSWQGQGNSPLFF.

This clone is labeled medium-sized (0.01 to 0.1%) based on frequency. The read comes to an end 3 residues before the CDR3 does, leaving the germline J gene to fill in the end. The V call is TRBV5-1, the J call TRBJ2-5; 7 bases are shared with TRBD2. This CDR3 spans 14 amino acids. V was pared by 3 bases and J by 0 bases, with 2 bases of the junction left unmatched. From germline, CDR1 is SGHRS and CDR2 YFSETQ. CDR3 sequence: CASSSGGNQETQYF. The covered CDR3 bases are TGCGCCAGCAGCTCGGGGGGAAACCAAGAGACC. The full variable domain, its missing parts supplied by reference TRBV5-1 and TRBJ2-5, is KAGVTQTPRYLIKTRGQQVTLSCSPISGHRSVSWYQQTPGQGLQFLFEYFSETQRNKGNFPGRFSGRQFSNSRSEMNVSTLELGDSALYLCASSSGGNQETQYFGPGTRLLVL.